Shown below are 19 T cell receptor beta chains from a single sample sequenced in a study of T cells in Graves' hyperthyroidism and ophthalmopathy. TCR beta CDR3 region amplification was performed from RNA transcripts. HTBI primers were employed in a first-round RT-PCR of the TCR CDR3. MiXCR was run by TCRdb on the multiplex PCR reads, yielding one entry per CDR3 protein. The sample lists 500,000 to 600,000 distinct CDR3 sequences, around 20% occurring once. The sequencing input was blood. All receptors come from a man aged 40-49 years with Graves' ophthalmopathy.

This clonotype turned up a few times. The J gene is TRBJ2-7, the V gene TRBV7-9, with D tentatively TRBD2 (7 bases). The length of the CDR3 is 17 residues. V was pared by 4 bases and J by 3 bases, with 22 bases between. Germline V CDR1 and CDR2: SEHNR, FQNEAQ (reference sequence). The CDR3 here is CASSSGAPGGGFYEQYF. Written as DNA, the CDR3 is TGTGCCAGCAGCTCGGGGGCCCCCGGCGGGGGTTTCTACGAGCAGTACTTC.

The chain couples TRBV10-3 to TRBJ2-1; D unresolved. The CDR3 loop spans 16 amino acids. V was pared by 2 bases and J by 0 bases, with 11 bases between. Per germline, CDR1 ENHRY and CDR2 SYGVKD. CDR3 sequence (DNA): TGTGCCATCAGTGAGGTGACGTTGAACTCCTACAATGAGCAGTTCTTC. This codes for CAISEVTLNSYNEQFF.

This clonotype has ten or more counts. This chain uses TRBV6-1 with TRBJ1-1; D is uncertain. V was cut by 5 bases and J by 5 bases, with 12 bases left in between. The CDR3 runs to 13 residues. Germline V CDR1 and CDR2: MNHNS, SASEGT. The CDR3, as DNA: TGTGCCAGCAGTACACGGCGGGAGACTGAAGCTTTCTTT. It translates to CASSTRRETEAFF.

This clonotype was observed at least ten times. The chain uses TRBV12-3 or TRBV12-4 and TRBJ2-5; D may correspond to TRBD1 or TRBD2 (5 bases each). Trimming cost V 2 bases and J 4 bases, with 8 bases left between them. This CDR3 has 13 amino acids. The CDR3 DNA is TGTGCCAGCAGTTTATGGGACGGAGAGACCCAGTACTTC. Its protein product is CASSLWDGETQYF.

The chain links TRBV20-1 to TRBJ2-7; D uncertain. Germline assignment: CDR1 DFQATT and CDR2 SNEGSKA (reference sequence). Trimming removed 0 bases at V and 8 bases at J, with 11 bases between. The CDR3 has 12 amino acids. This chain's CDR3 is CSARENVQKQYF. As DNA, the CDR3 is TGCAGTGCTAGAGAGAATGTACAAAAGCAGTACTTC.

This clonotype was counted at least ten times. V usage is TRBV2 and J usage is TRBJ2-3; 10 nucleotides match TRBD2. Germline V gives CDR1 SNHLY, CDR2 FYNNEI. V lost 4 bases, J lost 4 bases, and 2 bases stayed unmatched. This CDR3 region has 14 residues. CDR3 sequence: CASSGGLASDTQYF. The CDR3, as DNA: TGTGCCAGCAGTGGGGGACTAGCGTCAGATACGCAGTATTTT.

In this sample, this clonotype turned up many times. The CDR3 bases are TGTGCCAGCAGGGGGGACAGTCCCGGGGAGCTGTTTTTT. Translation gives CASRGDSPGELFF. The chain joins TRBV2 to TRBJ2-2; 7 nucleotides align to TRBD1. With 6 bases clipped from V and 6 bases from J, the junction kept 4 bases outside the gene matches. The V gene's germline CDR1 is SNHLY and CDR2 FYNNEI. The CDR3 totals 13 residues.

The chain combines TRBV24-1 with TRBJ1-1, with D unresolved. The CDR3 runs to 12 residues. Trimming shortened V by 4 bases and J by 4 bases, and 6 bases separated the two germline ends. Germline CDR1 is KGHDR and CDR2 is SFDVKD. The CDR3 DNA is TGTGCCACCAGTGAGGGTGGCACTGAAGCTTTCTTT. This sequence encodes CATSEGGTEAFF.

The chain combines TRBV27 with TRBJ2-7, with D hard to call. Germline loops: CDR1 MNHEY, CDR2 SMNVEV (reference sequence). V lost 11 bases and J 2 bases, leaving 13 bases between the germline ends. The CDR3 is 12 amino acids. The CDR3 nucleotides read TGTGCCGTTGGCGAAATCCCCTACGAGCAGTACTTC. Translated: CAVGEIPYEQYF.

This clonotype was counted at least ten times. This chain links TRBV18 with TRBJ1-1, with a tentative D call TRBD1 (5 bases). Germline lookup yields CDR1 KGHSH and CDR2 LQKENI. Trimming shortened V by 2 bases and J by 4 bases, and 11 bases separated the two germline ends. This CDR3 is 14 amino acids long. DNA of the CDR3: TGTGCCAGCTCACCAGATTCGGGGGGCACTGAAGCTTTCTTT. Translating gives CASSPDSGGTEAFF.

CDR3: CASGPGTEKNIQYF. The CDR3 DNA follows: TGTGCCAGTGGGCCCGGGACAGAAAAAAACATTCAGTACTTC. The chain joins TRBV19 to TRBJ2-4, with TRBD1 matching over 7 bases. Germline V gene data show CDR1 as LNHDA and CDR2 as SQIVND (reference sequence). With 8 bases clipped from V and 4 bases from J, the junction kept 8 bases outside the gene matches. The CDR3 loop spans 14 amino acids.

This clonotype was recorded a few times. The CDR3 DNA sequence: TGTGCCAGCAGTCCCGCCTCGACTAGCGGTTCCCACGAGCAGTACTTC. This translates into CASSPASTSGSHEQYF. V gene TRBV28 combines with J gene TRBJ2-7, with 9 bases that match TRBD2. Germline V gives CDR1 MDHEN, CDR2 SYDVKM. This CDR3 comprises 16 residues. J lost 5 bases, V lost 5 bases, and 13 bases had no gene match.

This clonotype was recorded once. The chain carries TRBV3-1 and TRBJ1-2, with a possible D match to TRBD1 (6 bases). The germline V and J ends were trimmed by 7 bases and 6 bases, with 15 bases remaining between them. The CDR3 is made up of 13 amino acids. Germline CDR1 LGHDT, CDR2 YNNKEL (reference sequence). The CDR3 is CASNVGGLDGYTF. The CDR3 DNA reads TGTGCCAGCAATGTTGGGGGCCTGGATGGCTACACCTTC.

This clonotype has more than one count but fewer than ten. The rearrangement uses TRBV10-3 and TRBJ2-1; possibly TRBD1 for D (5 bases). The V end was cut by 0 bases, the J end by 4 bases, with 7 bases between. The CDR3 is made up of 14 amino acids. CDR1 ENHRY and CDR2 SYGVKD come from the germline V gene. In nucleotides, the CDR3 is TGTGCCATCAGTGAGTCTAAGGGGTACAATGAGCAGTTCTTC. Protein: CAISESKGYNEQFF.

V and J are TRBV30 and TRBJ1-3; D uncertain. Germline loops: CDR1 GTSNPN, CDR2 SVGIG (reference sequence). Trimming stripped 0 bases from V and 2 bases from J, with 5 bases between. The CDR3 has 13 amino acids. The CDR3 loop is CAWSVGTGNTIYF. Written as DNA, the CDR3 is TGTGCCTGGAGTGTAGGGACTGGAAACACCATATATTTT.

The chain couples TRBV11-2 to TRBJ2-3; 12 bases align to TRBD2. The trim removed 4 bases at V and 3 bases at J, leaving 8 bases unmatched. Germline V lookup: CDR1 SGHAT, CDR2 FQNNGV. The CDR3 contains 17 residues. The CDR3 spells CASSSFGLAGKTDTQYF. The CDR3 DNA follows: TGTGCCAGCAGCTCCTTCGGACTAGCGGGAAAAACAGATACGCAGTATTTT.

The chain combines TRBV7-9 with TRBJ1-4, with D perhaps matching TRBD1 (5 bases). The V end lost 5 bases, the J end lost 6 bases, and 16 bases lay between the germline ends. The CDR3 spans 15 residues. Germline CDR1 SEHNR, CDR2 FQNEAQ (reference sequence). CDR3 region: CASSARDPTDEKLFF. The CDR3 DNA sequence: TGTGCCAGCAGCGCCCGGGACCCGACGGATGAAAAACTGTTTTTT.

This clonotype has at least ten counts. The chain joins TRBV20-1 to TRBJ1-1; D is perhaps TRBD1 (5 bases). Per the germline V gene, CDR1 is DFQATT and CDR2 is SNEGSKA (reference sequence). The CDR3 loop spans 16 amino acids. The V gene lost 3 bases and the J gene lost 1 base, with 18 bases spanning the gap. This CDR3 reads CSARPTDRTKNTEAFF. The CDR3 nucleotides are TGCAGTGCTAGGCCTACCGACAGAACGAAGAACACTGAAGCTTTCTTT.

About this clonotype itself: A single base separates this from a much larger clone, so it may be a read error. The V gene is TRBV12-3 or TRBV12-4, the J gene TRBJ1-1; D possibly corresponds to TRBD1 (5 bases). There are 15 residues in the CDR3. Here the CDR3 reads CASTLQPQGVAEALF. DNA of the CDR3: TGTGCCAGCACACTTCAACCCCAAGGGGTAGCTGAAGCTCTCTTT.